This TCR beta chain was documented in a study of T cell repertoires in cytomegalovirus infection. The V end was cut by 6 bases, the J end by 0 bases, with 13 bases between. Germline V gives CDR1 SQVTM, CDR2 ANQGSEA. The CDR3 runs to 14 residues. This clonotype was seen many times. TCRdb reanalysed the reads using MiXCR and keeps one entry per CDR3 protein. This table holds around 210,000 distinct CDR3 sequences, roughly 6.5% found once. The chain links TRBV29-1 to TRBJ2-3; a possible D gene is TRBD1 (6 bases). Sequenced input: PBMCs. The receptor was isolated from a human donor in good health (CMV status not recorded). Some clones in this sample may be carry-over from other donors' samples. CDR3 coding DNA: TGCAGCGTGGAGGACAGCTTCAGCACAGATACGCAGTATTTT. Translating gives CSVEDSFSTDTQYF.